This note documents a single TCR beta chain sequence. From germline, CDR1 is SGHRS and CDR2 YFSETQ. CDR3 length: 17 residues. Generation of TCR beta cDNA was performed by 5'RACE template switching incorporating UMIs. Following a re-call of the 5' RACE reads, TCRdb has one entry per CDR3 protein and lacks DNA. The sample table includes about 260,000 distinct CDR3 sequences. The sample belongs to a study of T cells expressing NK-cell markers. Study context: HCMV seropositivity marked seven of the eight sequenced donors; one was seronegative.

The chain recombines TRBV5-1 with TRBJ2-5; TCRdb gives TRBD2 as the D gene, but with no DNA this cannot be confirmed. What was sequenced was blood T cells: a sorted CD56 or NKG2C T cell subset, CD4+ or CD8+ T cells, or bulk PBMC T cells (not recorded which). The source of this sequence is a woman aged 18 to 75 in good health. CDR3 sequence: CASSLAGGVLAGETQYF.